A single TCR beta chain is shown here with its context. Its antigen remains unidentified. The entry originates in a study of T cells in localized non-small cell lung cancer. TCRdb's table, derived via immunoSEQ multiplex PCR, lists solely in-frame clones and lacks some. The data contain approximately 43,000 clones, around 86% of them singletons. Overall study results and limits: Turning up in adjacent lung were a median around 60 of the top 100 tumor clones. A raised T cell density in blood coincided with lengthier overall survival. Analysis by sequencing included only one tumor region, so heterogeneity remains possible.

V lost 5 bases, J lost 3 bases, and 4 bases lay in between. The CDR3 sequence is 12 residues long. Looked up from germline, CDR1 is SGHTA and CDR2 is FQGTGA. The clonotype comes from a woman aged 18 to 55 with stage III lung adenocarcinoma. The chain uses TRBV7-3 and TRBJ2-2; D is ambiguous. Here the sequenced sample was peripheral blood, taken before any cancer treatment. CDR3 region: CASSRDTGELFF. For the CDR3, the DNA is TGTGCCAGCAGCCGGGACACCGGGGAGCTGTTTTTT. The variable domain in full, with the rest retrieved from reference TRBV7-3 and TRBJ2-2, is GAGVSQTPSNKVTEKGKYVELRCDPISGHTALYWYRQSLGQGPEFLIYFQGTGAADDSGLPNDRFFAVRPEGSVSTLKIQRTERGDSAVYLCASSRDTGELFFGEGSRLTVL.